These T cell receptor beta chains were read from a single sample in a study of memory CD4+ T cells and cytomegalovirus serostatus. Assay used: immunoSEQ multiplex PCR; TCRdb lists only in-frame clones, some missing. The repertoire holds about 92,000 clones, with about four fifths as singletons. The sequencing sample was made of memory CD4+ T cells from blood. These receptors all stem from an adult in good health and CMV-seropositive. CDR3s include the opening cysteine and the closing phenylalanine or tryptophan. Fields, in order: J gene, clone size, D gene, V gene, CDR3 DNA, CDR3 protein. The D gene is left open where the match is weak. Some rows have no size entry. The others give once, few or many, or a class for an expanded clone.

TRBJ2-7 once TRBD2 TRBV6-5 TGTGCCAGCAGTTACCGACTAGCGGGAGGGCGCGAGCAGTACTTC CASSYRLAGGREQYF
TRBJ2-1 . TRBD1 TRBV11-3 TGTGCCAGCAGCTCAGGACAGGGGTACAATGAGCAGTTCTTC CASSSGQGYNEQFF
TRBJ2-1 . TRBD1 TRBV18 TGTGCCAGCTCACCCGGGACAGGGGGCTACAATGAGCAGTTCTTC CASSPGTGGYNEQFF
TRBJ2-3 . . TRBV5-1 TGCGCCAGCAGCTCGTGGAGGACTAACACAGATACGCAGTATTTT CASSSWRTNTDTQYF
TRBJ2-7 . TRBD2 TRBV7-2 TGTGCCAGCAGCCAAGGACTAGCGGGAGCCTACGAGCAGTACTTC CASSQGLAGAYEQYF
TRBJ1-1 . . TRBV2 TGTGCCAGCAGTGATCAGGGAGGCACTGAAGCTTTCTTT CASSDQGGTEAFF
TRBJ1-6 once TRBD1 TRBV15 TGTGCCACCAGCAGGAGGGGGCGGGATAATTCACCCCTCCACTTT CATSRRGRDNSPLHF
TRBJ2-1 . . TRBV7-2 TGTGCCAGCAGCTTCTTCTACAATGAGCAGTTCTTC CASSFFYNEQFF
TRBJ1-3 . . TRBV28 TGTGCCACCCGGACCCCCTCTGGAAACACCATATATTTT CATRTPSGNTIYF
TRBJ1-2 . TRBD1 TRBV5-4 TGTGCCAGCAGCTTGGGGGGGGGACAGGGCAGACTAAATGGCTACACCTTC CASSLGGGQGRLNGYTF
TRBJ2-1 . . TRBV7-9 TGTGCCAGCAGCCGAATTGAGGGATGGAATGAGCAGTTCTTC CASSRIEGWNEQFF
TRBJ1-3 . TRBD1 TRBV7-2 TGTGCCAGCAGCTTAGTCCAGGGGGCGCAAGGAAACACCATATATTTT CASSLVQGAQGNTIYF
TRBJ2-1 . TRBD2 TRBV6-1 TGTGCCAGCAGACGACTAGCGGGAGGAGATGAGCAGTTCTTC CASRRLAGGDEQFF
TRBJ2-1 . . TRBV5-1 TGCGCCAGCAGCTTGGGGCAGTACAATGAGCAGTTCTTC CASSLGQYNEQFF
TRBJ2-2 . . TRBV4-2 TGTGCCAGCAGCCAAACGGGGACTGGAGTCACCGGGGAGCTGTTTTTT CASSQTGTGVTGELFF
TRBJ2-5 once . TRBV7-8 TGTGCCAGCAGTAAAACCGGGACCTTAGGAGAGACCCAGTACTTC CASSKTGTLGETQYF
TRBJ2-7 . . TRBV28 TGTGCCAGCAGCCCACTCCGCTACGAGCAGTACTTC CASSPLRYEQYF
TRBJ2-3 . TRBD2 TRBV11-2 TGTGCCAGCAGGAAACAAGGGACTAGCGGGAGGGCAGATACGCAGTATTTT CASRKQGTSGRADTQYF
TRBJ1-5 . . TRBV7-2 TGTGCCAGCAGCTCCCAGAGAAACAATCAGCCCCAGCATTTT CASSSQRNNQPQHF
TRBJ1-1 . TRBD1 TRBV7-8 TGTGCCAGCAGCCGGACAGGGGGGAACACTGAAGCTTTCTTT CASSRTGGNTEAFF
TRBJ1-4 once . TRBV18 TGTGCCAGCTCCCCCAGCAGGAGGAATGAAAAACTGTTTTTT CASSPSRRNEKLFF
TRBJ1-2 . . TRBV29-1 TGCAGCGCCGAGGGGGGGAATGGCTACACCTTC CSAEGGNGYTF
TRBJ2-7 . . TRBV30 TGTGCCTGGAGGTCGAGTGACACCTACGAGCAGTACTTC CAWRSSDTYEQYF
TRBJ1-1 . TRBD1 TRBV28 TGTGCCAGCAGTTCCAACGACAGGGGAACTTTCTTT CASSSNDRGTFF
TRBJ1-3 . . TRBV18 TGTGCCAGCTCAAACCGGGGTGAATCTGGAAACACCATATATTTT CASSNRGESGNTIYF
TRBJ2-2 . . TRBV5-5 TGTGCCAGCAGCTTGGGTCTACCACCCGGGGAGCTGTTTTTT CASSLGLPPGELFF
TRBJ2-2 . TRBD2 TRBV4-3 TGCGCCAGCAGCCACCTAGGACTAGCGGGAGGTAACGGGGAGCTGTTTTTT CASSHLGLAGGNGELFF
TRBJ2-2 . . TRBV15 TGTGCCACCAGCAGAGACGGGACCGGGGAGCTGTTTTTT CATSRDGTGELFF
TRBJ1-4 few . TRBV4-1 TGCGCCAGCAGCCAAGTTAACAATGAAAAACTGTTTTTT CASSQVNNEKLFF
TRBJ2-1 . TRBD2 TRBV7-3 TGTGCCAGCAGCCCTCAAGGGCTAGCGGGGTTCGATGAGCAGTTCTTC CASSPQGLAGFDEQFF
TRBJ1-2 . . TRBV28 TGTGCCAGCAGTTCGGGCTCTCAAAACTATGGCTACACCTTC CASSSGSQNYGYTF
TRBJ2-7 . . TRBV18 TGTGCCAGCTCACCTGCTATGGGGGACTACGAGCAGTACTTC CASSPAMGDYEQYF
TRBJ1-5 . . TRBV21-1 TGTGCCAGCAGTAAACGGCCCCCCGACAGGGGAAACAATCAGCCCCAGCATTTT CASSKRPPDRGNNQPQHF
TRBJ1-1 . . TRBV28 TGTGCCAGCAGTTTATGGGGCAGGGGAGGGGTTGAAGCTTTCTTT CASSLWGRGGVEAFF
TRBJ2-5 once . TRBV5-6 TGTGCCAGCAGCTGGGGGCCGGCCGGGGCCCAGTACTTC CASSWGPAGAQYF
TRBJ2-1 few . TRBV7-9 TGTGCCAGCGGGGATATGGCAAATGAGCAGTTCTTC CASGDMANEQFF
TRBJ1-1 . . TRBV28 TGTGCCAGCAGCCCCCCGACAGGACAGATGAACACTGAAGCTTTCTTT CASSPPTGQMNTEAFF
TRBJ1-1 once . TRBV30 TGTGCCTGGAGGACGGGACTGATCAACACTGAAGCTTTCTTT CAWRTGLINTEAFF
TRBJ2-2 once . TRBV5-1 TGCGCCAGCAGCCCTCTGACGTACGCGAACACCGGGGAGCTGTTTTTT CASSPLTYANTGELFF
TRBJ2-5 . TRBD2 TRBV7-3 TGTGCCAGCAGCTTGACTAGCGGTTTCCAAGAGACCCAGTACTTC CASSLTSGFQETQYF
TRBJ1-4 . TRBD1 TRBV18 TGTGCCAGCTCACCACGGACAGGGACGGGAAATGAAAAACTGTTTTTT CASSPRTGTGNEKLFF
TRBJ2-7 . TRBD2 TRBV7-2 TGTGCCAGCAGCCCTACTAGCGACTCCTACGAGCAGTACTTC CASSPTSDSYEQYF
TRBJ1-5 . TRBD1 TRBV7-2 TGTGCCAGCAGCTTACAGGGGGTGGGAGGTCAGCCCCAGCATTTT CASSLQGVGGQPQHF
TRBJ2-1 . . TRBV28 TGTGCCAGCAGACCCGGGACCGGGACGGGGGTAGATGAGCAGTTCTTC CASRPGTGTGVDEQFF
TRBJ2-2 once TRBD1 TRBV10-1 TGCGCCAGCAGTACAGGGGCCGGGGAGCTGTTTTTT CASSTGAGELFF
TRBJ1-2 . . TRBV28 TGTGCCAGCAGTTTGGCTCAGGGCGAGGGCTACACCTTC CASSLAQGEGYTF
TRBJ1-1 . . TRBV5-1 TGCGCCAGCAGCTTGGGGGGATCGGGTTACACTGAAGCTTTCTTT CASSLGGSGYTEAFF
TRBJ1-1 . TRBD1 TRBV19 TGTGCCAGTTCCCCGACAGGGGGCCTGACTGAAGCTTTCTTT CASSPTGGLTEAFF
TRBJ2-2 . . TRBV13 TGTGCCAGCAGCTATCGAGACAGGAACACCGGGGAGCTGTTTTTT CASSYRDRNTGELFF
TRBJ1-4 . . TRBV14 TGTGCCAGCAGCCAAGATTGGGGAGAAAAACTGTTTTTT CASSQDWGEKLFF
TRBJ1-1 . . TRBV7-2 TGTGCCAGCAGCTTAAGGAGAAGCACTGAAGCTTTCTTT CASSLRRSTEAFF
TRBJ2-2 . . TRBV7-8 TGTGCCAGCAGCTCACCCCGGGAGCTGTTTTTT CASSSPRELFF
TRBJ1-2 . . TRBV5-5 TGTGCCAGCAGCTCGGGAGTCCTCTATGGCTACACCTTC CASSSGVLYGYTF
TRBJ2-6 . TRBD1 TRBV18 TGTGCCAGCTCCTTACAGGGGACTGGGGCCAACGTCCTGACTTTC CASSLQGTGANVLTF
TRBJ2-5 . TRBD1 TRBV5-1 TGCGCCAGCAGCTCTCAAGGGGGCAGTGTGGGAGAGACCCAGTACTTC CASSSQGGSVGETQYF
TRBJ2-3 . TRBD2 TRBV4-2 TGTGCCAGCAGCCAAGAGGGACTAGCGGGAGCAGATACGCAGTATTTT CASSQEGLAGADTQYF
TRBJ2-5 . . TRBV28 TGTGCCAGCAGTTTAAGGCAGGGAGAGACCCAGTACTTC CASSLRQGETQYF
TRBJ1-2 . TRBD1 TRBV6-1 TGTGCCAGCAGTGAAGGCAGGGGGACTAGCTACACCTTC CASSEGRGTSYTF
TRBJ2-3 . . TRBV7-9 TGTGCCAGCAGCTTACAGACAGATACGCAGTATTTT CASSLQTDTQYF